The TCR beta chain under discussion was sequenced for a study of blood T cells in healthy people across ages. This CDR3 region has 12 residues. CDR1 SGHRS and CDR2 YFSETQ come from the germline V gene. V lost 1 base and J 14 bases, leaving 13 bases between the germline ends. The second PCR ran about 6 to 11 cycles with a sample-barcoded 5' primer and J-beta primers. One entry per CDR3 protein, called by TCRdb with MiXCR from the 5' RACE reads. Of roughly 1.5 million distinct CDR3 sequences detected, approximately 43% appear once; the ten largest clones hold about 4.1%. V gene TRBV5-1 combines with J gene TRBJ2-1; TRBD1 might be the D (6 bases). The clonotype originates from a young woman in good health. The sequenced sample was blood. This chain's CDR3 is CASSLTGNDKFF. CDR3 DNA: TGCGCCAGCAGCTTGACAGGGAATGATAAGTTCTTC.